The 21 T cell receptor beta chains listed next were all sequenced from one sample in a study of blood T cells in healthy people across ages. Through a sample-barcoded 5' primer and a J-beta primer mix, a second PCR was run for roughly 7 to 11 cycles. Each CDR3 protein is one row after TCRdb ran MiXCR on the 5' RACE reads. The sample has about 780,000 distinct CDR3 sequences; under 30% are singletons. These same data were also listed under a study on T cells of mothers and their children.

Specimen: blood. The receptors shown here come from a boy between 10 and 17 years old in good health.

This clonotype was observed a few times. In DNA form, the CDR3 reads TGTGCCAGCAGCCCCGGGAGAGGGGCGAATGAGCAGTTCTTC. This codes for CASSPGRGANEQFF. V usage is TRBV13 and J usage is TRBJ2-1; possible D gene TRBD2, 6 bases. The CDR3 is 14 amino acids. Per germline, CDR1 PRHDT and CDR2 FYEKMQ (reference sequence). The ends were cut back, 5 bases at V and 7 bases at J, with 15 bases in the middle.

On this clonotype itself: A much larger clonotype is one base distant, so this may be a read error. The chain joins TRBV6-5 to TRBJ1-6; no firm D call. Germline V gives CDR1 MNHEY, CDR2 SVGAGI. The CDR3 loop spans 15 amino acids. CDR3 amino acids: CASSPRRGYSSPLHF. The CDR3 DNA sequence: TGTGCCAGCAGTCCCCGGCGAGGATATAGTTCACCCCTCCACTTT.

This clonotype occurred a few times. V is TRBV18 and J is TRBJ2-1; 10 bases are shared with TRBD2. The J call may be mistaken, given a closer DNA end match to TRBJ2-5. CDR1 and CDR2 (germline): KGHSH, LQKENI. This CDR3 region has 14 residues. Written as DNA, the CDR3 is TGTGCCAGCACCCAGACTAGCGGGCAAGAGACCCAGTACTTC. This translates into CASTQTSGQETQYF.

The CDR3 region is CASQLGKYEQYF. CDR3 in DNA: TGTGCCAGCCAGCTGGGAAAATACGAGCAGTACTTC. The V and J genes are TRBV19 and TRBJ2-7; D gene uncertain. V was clipped by 9 bases and J by 4 bases, with 13 bases between them. This CDR3 comprises 12 residues. Per the germline V gene, CDR1 is LNHDA and CDR2 is SQIVND (reference sequence).

This sequence joins TRBV6-6 and TRBJ1-2; maybe TRBD1 (6 bases). CDR3 length: 16 amino acids. Germline CDR1 reads MNHNY; CDR2 reads SVGAGI (reference sequence). The V gene lost 4 bases and the J gene lost 4 bases, with 19 bases spanning the gap. The CDR3 loop reads CASSWSAGRGSYGYTF. In DNA, the CDR3 is TGTGCCAGCAGTTGGTCGGCAGGGAGGGGGTCCTATGGCTACACCTTC.

In this sample, this clonotype turned up a few times. The rearrangement links TRBV29-1 to TRBJ2-2, with TRBD2 as a possible D gene (5 bases). V was pared by 4 bases and J by 2 bases, with 11 bases between. The CDR3 length is 14 residues. Germline assignment: CDR1 SQVTM and CDR2 ANQGSEA. The CDR3 DNA reads as TGCAGCGTTGTGACGGGGAGAAACACCGGGGAGCTGTTTTTT. This gives the protein CSVVTGRNTGELFF.

This clonotype appeared a few times. V is TRBV3-1 and J is TRBJ1-1; the D gene is possibly TRBD1 (5 bases). V was cut by 0 bases and J by 7 bases, with 12 bases left in between. Germline CDR1 and CDR2: LGHDT and YNNKEL (reference sequence). This CDR3 comprises 14 residues. Written as DNA, the CDR3 is TGTGCCAGCAGCCAAGATAGGGGTGTACTTGAAGCTTTCTTT. It translates to CASSQDRGVLEAFF.

This rearrangement joins TRBV14 to TRBJ2-3; D not resolved. Germline CDR1 is SGHDN and CDR2 is FVKESK. The length of the CDR3 is 13 residues. The V end was cut by 1 base, the J end by 8 bases, with 10 bases between. The CDR3 sequence is CASSQAPFGTQYF. In DNA form, the CDR3 reads TGTGCCAGCAGCCAAGCCCCGTTTGGTACGCAGTATTTT.

The chain uses TRBV10-3 and TRBJ1-1; D ambiguous. Trimming took off 8 bases at V and 3 bases at J, with 10 bases between the two ends. The CDR3 extends over 12 amino acids. Germline CDR1 and CDR2: ENHRY and SYGVKD. The CDR3 nucleotides read TGTGCCATCTCGGACGTTGACACTGAAGCTTTCTTT. Translation: CAISDVDTEAFF.

This clonotype appeared a few times. Germline and junction disagree at one end, which may indicate a read error. The gene calls are TRBV25-1 and TRBJ1-1; D not certain. This CDR3 contains 15 residues. The V gene's germline CDR1 is MGHDK and CDR2 SYGVNS. The chain's CDR3 is CASKGRGGPNTEAFF. Here the CDR3 DNA reads TGTGCTAGCAAAGGGCGGGGAGGGCCGAACACTGAAGCTTTCTTT.

The V gene is TRBV6-6, the J gene TRBJ2-5; no reliable D call. The DNA end is more similar to TRBJ2-7, so the J call may be wrong. The CDR3 is 12 residues long. Germline loops: CDR1 MNHNY, CDR2 SVGAGI (reference sequence). CDR3 DNA sequence: TGTGCCAGCACCGGACGCCATCCCGAGCAGTACTTC. Amino acid sequence: CASTGRHPEQYF.

This clonotype showed up just a few times. The chain has TRBV25-1 and TRBJ2-5; the match to TRBD2 covers 10 bases. Trimming removed 2 bases from V and 0 bases from J; junction bases left unmatched: 3. Germline CDR1 MGHDK, CDR2 SYGVNS. The CDR3 consists of 16 residues. CDR3 sequence reads: CASSELAGVDQETQYF. The CDR3 coding sequence is TGTGCCAGCAGTGAACTAGCGGGGGTCGACCAAGAGACCCAGTACTTC.

The V gene is TRBV3-1, the J gene TRBJ2-5; no firm D call. The J call is in doubt because the DNA end fits TRBJ2-7 better. CDR3 length: 16 amino acids. Per germline, CDR1 LGHDT and CDR2 YNNKEL (reference sequence). CDR3: CASSQDRTLSRYEQYF. The CDR3 region has the DNA TGTGCCAGCAGCCAAGATCGGACCCTCAGCAGGTACGAGCAGTACTTC.

This clonotype was observed a handful of times. The chain links TRBV20-1 to TRBJ2-7, with 12 bases identical to TRBD2. Trimming removed 0 bases from V and 5 bases from J; junction bases left unmatched: 8. CDR1 is DFQATT, CDR2 SNEGSKA, per germline (reference sequence). The length of the CDR3 is 16 residues. CDR3 amino acids: CSARDWRRTSGNEQYF. The CDR3 region has the DNA TGCAGTGCTAGAGATTGGAGGAGGACTAGCGGGAACGAGCAGTACTTC.

The chain links TRBV28 to TRBJ2-7; D gene uncertain. The V end lost 6 bases, the J end lost 3 bases, and 15 bases lay between the germline ends. Per the germline V gene, CDR1 is MDHEN and CDR2 is SYDVKM. There are 14 residues in the CDR3. The CDR3 reads CASRGRSSLYEQYF. CDR3 coding DNA: TGTGCCAGCAGAGGCAGGAGTTCTCTCTACGAGCAGTACTTC.

This clonotype appeared a few times. In DNA, the CDR3 is TGTGCCAGCAGCGAAGGGGCAACCTCCTACAATGAGCAGTTCTTC. This encodes CASSEGATSYNEQFF. The rearrangement joins TRBV14 to TRBJ2-1, with D possibly matching TRBD1 (5 bases). The CDR3 consists of 15 residues. Trimming took 5 bases from V and 0 from J, leaving 11 bases between them. Germline-derived CDR1 and CDR2 are SGHDN and FVKESK.

The rearrangement links TRBV4-2 to TRBJ1-4; 7 bases fit TRBD1. Germline CDR1 and CDR2: LGHNA and YNFKEQ. This CDR3 has 16 residues. V lost 4 bases and J lost 3; bases outside the gene matches: 8. The CDR3 DNA follows: TGTGCCAGCAGCCTCAACAGACAGGGACCTAATGAAAAACTGTTTTTT. Translated: CASSLNRQGPNEKLFF.

This clonotype has more than one count but fewer than ten. The chain has TRBV25-1 and TRBJ2-3; 9 bases line up with TRBD1. The CDR3 has 16 residues. After removal of 3 bases from V and 4 bases from J, the junction contained 8 bases not matched to a gene. CDR1 and CDR2 from the germline V gene are MGHDK and SYGVNS. CDR3 in amino acids: CASSDPGTGSPDTQYF. The DNA of the CDR3 is TGTGCCAGCAGTGACCCTGGGACAGGGAGCCCAGATACGCAGTATTTT.

This clonotype was seen more than once but under ten times. The rearrangement joins TRBV5-1 to TRBJ1-1, with D hard to call. There are 13 residues in the CDR3. The V gene lost 4 bases and the J gene lost 1 base, with 8 bases spanning the gap. Germline loops: CDR1 SGHRS, CDR2 YFSETQ. CDR3 loop: CASSTQQNTEAFF. CDR3 nucleotide sequence: TGCGCCAGCAGCACACAGCAGAACACTGAAGCTTTCTTT.

The table lists this clonotype with a few counts. The J gene is TRBJ2-7, the V gene TRBV11-1; D call uncertain. Germline CDR1 reads SGHAT; CDR2 reads FQDESV (reference sequence). Trimming removed 5 bases from V and 5 bases from J, with 10 bases in between. This CDR3 contains 12 residues. This chain's CDR3 is CASSASFDEQYF. The CDR3 nucleotides are TGTGCCAGCAGCGCTTCGTTCGACGAGCAGTACTTC. The full variable domain, with the rest looked up from reference TRBV11-1 and TRBJ2-7, is EAEVAQSPRYKITEKSQAVAFWCDPISGHATLYWYRQILGQGPELLVQFQDESVVDDSQLPKDRFSAERLKGVDSTLKIQPAELGDSAMYLCASSASFDEQYFGPGTRLTVT.

The chain carries TRBV6-5 and TRBJ2-5; D may correspond to TRBD1 or TRBD2 (7 bases each). This CDR3 has 16 amino acids. V dropped 5 bases and J dropped 1 base, with 17 bases sitting between them. Germline CDR1 is MNHEY and CDR2 is SVGAGI. The CDR3 protein is CASSLQGRGFQETQYF. CDR3 in DNA: TGTGCCAGCAGTCTACAGGGGAGGGGGTTCCAAGAGACCCAGTACTTC.